Below are 29 T cell receptor beta chains sequenced from a single sample in a study of synovial regulatory T cells in juvenile arthritis. Repertoires were generated with immunoSEQ multiplex PCR, while TCRdb's copy carries only in-frame clones and drops some. This sample contains just under 10,000 clones. The source material was Treg cells from blood. Subset of the sample: remaining (HLA-DR-negative) circulating blood Treg cells. These receptors were collected from a donor between 2 and 29 years old with juvenile idiopathic arthritis.

The CDR3 sequence is CASKLAGNEQYF. The V call is TRBV2, the J call TRBJ2-7; as DNA is missing, the TRBD2 call by TCRdb cannot be tested. The CDR3 is made up of 12 amino acids. DNA was not recorded. Per germline, CDR1 SNHLY and CDR2 FYNNEI. Looking up the rest from reference TRBV2 and TRBJ2-7 gives the full variable domain: EPEVTQTPSHQVTQMGQEVILRCVPISNHLYFYWYRQILGQKVEFLVSFYNNEISEKSEIFDDQFSVERPDGSNFTLKIRSTKLEDSAMYFCASKLAGNEQYFGPGTRLTVT.

The chain combines TRBV28 with TRBJ1-2; TCRdb calls TRBD1, which cannot be checked without DNA. The germline gives CDR1 MDHEN, CDR2 SYDVKM. The CDR3 has 16 amino acids. DNA is not recorded here. This chain's CDR3 is CASSSRTGTHNYGYTF.

This rearrangement joins TRBV18 to TRBJ1-6; TCRdb picks TRBD1, but there is no DNA to check that call. The germline gives CDR1 KGHSH, CDR2 LQKENI. This CDR3 has 16 residues. No DNA sequence is on record. The CDR3 sequence is CASSRISAGEYSPLHF.

The V call is TRBV18, the J call TRBJ1-1; with no DNA, the TCRdb D assignment of TRBD1 cannot be verified. CDR1 is KGHSH and CDR2 is LQKENI in the germline V gene. The CDR3 loop spans 15 amino acids. This entry has no DNA. This CDR3 reads CASSRSGQGNFEAFF.

CDR3 sequence: CASSRGLTYEQYF. The V and J genes are TRBV5-1 and TRBJ2-7. The CDR3 runs to 13 residues. No DNA has been recorded. Germline V gene data show CDR1 as SGHRS and CDR2 as YFSETQ.

The chain uses TRBV7-7 and TRBJ2-7; TCRdb names TRBD1, which stays unverified in the absence of DNA. This CDR3 has 15 amino acids. The record lacks a DNA sequence. The germline V gene has CDR1 SSHAT and CDR2 FNYEAQ (reference sequence). CDR3 amino acids: CASSYGGTGDYEQYF.

The V and J genes are TRBV5-1 and TRBJ1-1; TCRdb indicates TRBD1, and absent DNA this call remains unverified. The CDR3 totals 13 residues. No DNA sequence is on record. In germline, CDR1 is SGHRS, CDR2 YFSETQ. CDR3 protein: CASSLDRGTEAFF.

The genes are TRBV4-1 and TRBJ2-7; TCRdb names TRBD1, which stays unverified in the absence of DNA. From germline, CDR1 is MGHRA and CDR2 YSYEKL. This CDR3 comprises 15 residues. A DNA sequence was not provided. The CDR3 sequence: CASSQGHLVSYEQYF.

V and J are TRBV5-4 and TRBJ1-2; TCRdb's assignment of TRBD1 cannot be checked, as there is no DNA. CDR1 and CDR2 (germline): SGHNT, YYREEE (reference sequence). The CDR3 totals 13 residues. No DNA has been recorded. CDR3 sequence: CASSLSTGHGYTF.

This rearrangement joins TRBV7-9 to TRBJ2-1; with no DNA, the TCRdb D assignment of TRBD2 cannot be verified. Looked up from germline, CDR1 is SEHNR and CDR2 is FQNEAQ (reference sequence). The CDR3 runs to 12 residues. DNA was not recorded. The CDR3 here is CASSKTRNEQFF.

The chain has TRBV9 and TRBJ1-3. CDR1 is SGDLS, CDR2 YYNGEE, per germline. This CDR3 spans 16 amino acids. DNA for this receptor is not on file. CDR3 amino acids: CASSVGQGVAGNTIYF. The variable domain in full, completed from reference TRBV9 and TRBJ1-3, reads DSGVTQTPKHLITATGQRVTLRCSPRSGDLSVYWYQQSLDQGLQFLIQYYNGEERAKGNILERFSAQQFPDLHSELNLSSLELGDSALYFCASSVGQGVAGNTIYFGEGSWLTVV.

The rearrangement links TRBV6-5 to TRBJ2-7; TCRdb outputs TRBD2, but without DNA this stays unchecked. The germline V gene encodes CDR1 MNHEY and CDR2 SVGAGI. The CDR3 runs 15 residues. DNA was not recorded. The CDR3 is CASIITAGGPGEQYF.

The chain uses TRBV4-1 and TRBJ1-4; TCRdb's assignment of TRBD1 cannot be checked, as there is no DNA. The CDR3 contains 15 residues. No DNA was logged. Germline CDR1 MGHRA, CDR2 YSYEKL. The CDR3 region is CASSQNRATNEKLFF.

The chain links TRBV29-1 to TRBJ2-2; TCRdb calls TRBD2, which cannot be checked without DNA. CDR1 is SQVTM and CDR2 is ANQGSEA in the germline V gene. CDR3 length: 16 residues. Only the protein is available. The CDR3 here is CSALLHLAGRTGELFF.

V usage is TRBV29-1 and J usage is TRBJ2-4; the TRBD2 assignment by TCRdb is unverifiable without DNA. The germline CDR1 and CDR2 sequences are SQVTM and ANQGSEA. The CDR3 runs to 14 residues. DNA for this receptor is not on file. The CDR3 reads CSVGGGAGGYIQYF.

The chain recombines TRBV14 with TRBJ2-2. The germline gives CDR1 SGHDN, CDR2 FVKESK. This CDR3 is built from 12 residues. The coding DNA is unavailable. The CDR3 here is CASSQGTGELFF.

CDR3: CASSIGTGYEQYF. The V and J genes are TRBV5-5 and TRBJ2-7; TCRdb picks TRBD1, but there is no DNA to check that call. This CDR3 region has 13 residues. The DNA is not on file. Germline V gene data show CDR1 as SGHKS and CDR2 as YYEKEE (reference sequence).

The genes are TRBV5-6 and TRBJ2-3. Germline CDR1 and CDR2: SGHDT and YYEEEE. This CDR3 has 13 residues. Nucleotide data are not available. CDR3 loop: CASSLGWSDTQYF.

The chain uses TRBV2 and TRBJ1-4. The CDR3 has 14 amino acids. The record lacks a DNA sequence. Germline CDR1 is SNHLY and CDR2 is FYNNEI. This chain's CDR3 is CASCQISGGLKLFF.

The chain's CDR3 is CASSLAGDGYTF. The rearrangement links TRBV5-1 to TRBJ1-2. CDR1 is SGHRS, CDR2 YFSETQ, per germline. The CDR3 runs to 12 residues. No DNA is recorded. Variable domain in full (rest from reference TRBV5-1 and TRBJ1-2): KAGVTQTPRYLIKTRGQQVTLSCSPISGHRSVSWYQQTPGQGLQFLFEYFSETQRNKGNFPGRFSGRQFSNSRSEMNVSTLELGDSALYLCASSLAGDGYTFGSGTRLTVV.

The rearrangement joins TRBV28 to TRBJ2-7; TCRdb reports TRBD1, a call that lacks DNA to check it against. The CDR3 runs to 14 residues. No coding sequence is recorded. The germline CDR1 and CDR2 sequences are MDHEN and SYDVKM. Here the CDR3 reads CASSKGGEGYEQYF.

The J gene is TRBJ2-1, the V gene TRBV10-3; lacking DNA, the TRBD2 call made by TCRdb goes unchecked. There are 14 residues in the CDR3. The nucleotide record is missing. Per the germline V gene, CDR1 is ENHRY and CDR2 is SYGVKD. The CDR3 sequence: CATRRAGSYNEQFF.

This sequence joins TRBV5-6 and TRBJ2-1; TCRdb indicates TRBD2, and absent DNA this call remains unverified. CDR1 SGHDT and CDR2 YYEEEE come from the germline V gene. CDR3 length: 15 amino acids. A DNA sequence was not provided. The CDR3 reads CASSMGGLFHNEQFF.

V is TRBV6-6 and J is TRBJ2-5; TCRdb's assignment of TRBD2 cannot be checked, as there is no DNA. Germline-derived CDR1 and CDR2 are MNHNY and SVGAGI (reference sequence). This CDR3 comprises 12 residues. The nucleotide record is missing. CDR3 amino acids: CASSYGGETQYF.

Measured by frequency, this clone is medium-sized. The rearrangement joins TRBV4-3 to TRBJ1-3. Looked up from germline, CDR1 is LGHNA and CDR2 is YSLEER. The CDR3 loop spans 17 amino acids. The nucleotide record is missing. The CDR3 here is CASSQRDVLSSGNTIYF.

The rearrangement joins TRBV2 to TRBJ1-2. The CDR3 loop spans 12 amino acids. No nucleotide data were recorded. Germline CDR1 is SNHLY and CDR2 is FYNNEI. The CDR3 here is CASSEAGVGNTF.

The J gene is TRBJ1-4, the V gene TRBV2; TCRdb outputs TRBD1, but without DNA this stays unchecked. The CDR3 runs to 15 residues. No DNA has been recorded. Germline V lookup: CDR1 SNHLY, CDR2 FYNNEI. This chain's CDR3 is CASSGDSATNEKLFF.

The V gene is TRBV10-3, the J gene TRBJ1-5; lacking DNA, the TRBD1 call made by TCRdb goes unchecked. The germline gives CDR1 ENHRY, CDR2 SYGVKD. The CDR3 loop spans 13 amino acids. The record lacks a DNA sequence. CDR3 amino acids: CASTGASNQPQHF.

This chain links TRBV19 with TRBJ2-2; TCRdb's D gene call, TRBD2, goes unchecked for lack of DNA. Looked up from germline, CDR1 is LNHDA and CDR2 is SQIVND (reference sequence). The CDR3 has 18 amino acids. The entry carries no DNA sequence. CDR3 region: CASSIGTSGRAFSGELFF.